The 28 T cell receptor beta chains below all came from one sample that was sequenced in a study of OX40 agonist ivuxolimab in advanced cancers. This table comes from immunoSEQ multiplex PCR, and its TCRdb copy is limited to in-frame clones, with some not included. Counted here are around 100,000 clones, over 75% occurring once; the ten biggest clones make up approximately 0.16%. The sequenced sample was CD4+ or CD8+ T cells sorted from blood, obtained in a trial of the OX40 agonist ivuxolimab. The receptors come from an adult with an advanced solid tumor such as melanoma, head and neck, liver or kidney cancer.

This chain uses TRBV6-1 with TRBJ1-5; TRBD1 aligns across 10 bases. There are 18 residues in the CDR3. Trimming removed 4 bases from V and 1 base from J; junction bases left unmatched: 10. Germline lookup yields CDR1 MNHNS and CDR2 SASEGT. This chain's CDR3 is CASSANRQGARSNQPQHF. The CDR3 DNA is TGTGCCAGCAGTGCAAATCGACAGGGGGCGAGGAGCAATCAGCCCCAGCATTTT.

The V and J genes are TRBV29-1 and TRBJ2-1; 13 nucleotides line up with TRBD2. Trimming removed 7 bases from V and 1 base from J; junction bases left unmatched: 7. Per germline, CDR1 SQVTM and CDR2 ANQGSEA. The CDR3 loop spans 16 amino acids. The CDR3 bases are TGCAGCGGGGCCGAGACTAGCGGGGGGTCCTACAATGAGCAGTTCTTC. This sequence encodes CSGAETSGGSYNEQFF.

The J gene is TRBJ2-3, the V gene TRBV7-3; the D gene is possibly TRBD2 (5 bases). This CDR3 region has 15 residues. Germline V lookup: CDR1 SGHTA, CDR2 FQGTGA. The germline V and J ends were trimmed by 3 bases and 2 bases, with 12 bases remaining between them. The CDR3 DNA reads as TGTGCCAGCAGCTTGAGGGTTTCTATCACAGATACGCAGTATTTT. This encodes CASSLRVSITDTQYF.

The chain is built from TRBV29-1 and TRBJ2-1; D is undetermined. CDR1 is SQVTM, CDR2 ANQGSEA, per germline. This CDR3 has 14 amino acids. V was pared by 7 bases and J by 0 bases, with 13 bases between. This CDR3 is CSAHSESSYNEQFF. The CDR3 DNA follows: TGCAGCGCCCACAGCGAAAGCTCCTACAATGAGCAGTTCTTC.

The J gene is TRBJ2-7, the V gene TRBV7-6, with D tentatively TRBD1 or TRBD2 (7 bases each). V shed 5 bases and J shed 3 bases, with 17 bases lying between them. The CDR3 is made up of 15 amino acids. Per germline, CDR1 SGHVS and CDR2 FNYEAQ. CDR3 nucleotide sequence: TGTGCCAGCAGCCCTCAGGGGGGGCGAAACTACGAGCAGTACTTC. It encodes CASSPQGGRNYEQYF.

This chain links TRBV5-1 with TRBJ2-7; TRBD2 aligns across 14 bases. CDR3 length equals 14 residues. CDR1 and CDR2 from the germline V gene are SGHRS and YFSETQ. The junction had 4 bases not matched to a gene; V was cut back by 6 bases and J by 5 bases. Here the CDR3 reads CASTGTSGSNEQYF. CDR3 DNA sequence: TGCGCCAGCACCGGGACTAGCGGGAGCAACGAGCAGTACTTC.

The chain recombines TRBV9 with TRBJ2-2, with D perhaps TRBD2 (6 bases). The CDR3 extends over 14 amino acids. V lost 0 bases to trimming and J lost 9 bases, with 12 bases between them. The germline CDR1 and CDR2 sequences are SGDLS and YYNGEE. The CDR3 bases are TGTGCCAGCAGCGTAGGGGGGGTATTACGGGAGCTGTTTTTT. Translation: CASSVGGVLRELFF.

The chain combines TRBV10-3 with TRBJ2-7; TRBD1 agrees at 7 bases. V lost 6 bases to trimming and J lost 6 bases; unmatched junction nucleotides: 5. Germline V gives CDR1 ENHRY, CDR2 SYGVKD. The length of the CDR3 is 12 residues. CDR3 bases: TGTGCCATCAGGGATCGACAGGGCGAGCAGTACTTC. This codes for CAIRDRQGEQYF.

V and J are TRBV7-3 and TRBJ2-1; 11 nucleotides match TRBD2. The CDR3 loop spans 17 amino acids. Germline assignment: CDR1 SGHTA and CDR2 FQGTGA. The trim removed 2 bases at V and 3 bases at J, leaving 6 bases unmatched. The CDR3 region is CASSLQHLAGGYNEQFF. Written as DNA, the CDR3 is TGTGCCAGCAGCTTACAACATCTAGCGGGGGGCTACAATGAGCAGTTCTTC.

CDR3: CAISSGSPRGNEQFF. In DNA form, the CDR3 reads TGTGCCATCAGTAGCGGGTCACCTCGGGGGAATGAGCAGTTCTTC. The chain joins TRBV10-3 to TRBJ2-1; weak D call: TRBD2 (6 bases). With 5 bases removed from V and 7 bases from J, the gap between germline ends came to 18 bases. Germline CDR1 ENHRY, CDR2 SYGVKD. The CDR3 runs 15 residues.

The V call is TRBV5-1, the J call TRBJ2-1; 9 bases fit TRBD1. Germline-derived CDR1 and CDR2 are SGHRS and YFSETQ. The J segment lost 5 bases and the V segment lost 4 bases, leaving 7 bases of the junction unmatched. The CDR3 is made up of 15 amino acids. The CDR3 region is CASSPGDRENNEQFF. The DNA for the CDR3 is TGCGCCAGCAGCCCAGGGGACAGGGAGAACAATGAGCAGTTCTTC.

The chain carries TRBV29-1 and TRBJ1-5, with D uncertain. Germline values: CDR1 SQVTM, CDR2 ANQGSEA. V was shortened by 6 bases and J by 2 bases, with 11 bases between the two germline ends. The CDR3 runs 13 residues. CDR3 sequence: CSVEVTGNQPQHF. DNA for the CDR3: TGCAGCGTCGAGGTCACGGGCAATCAGCCCCAGCATTTT.

This clone was seen a few times. The chain carries TRBV11-2 and TRBJ1-1, with D possibly TRBD1 on 5 matching bases. V shed 1 base and J shed 1 base, with 13 bases lying between them. CDR1 and CDR2 (germline): SGHAT, FQNNGV. The CDR3 sequence is 16 residues long. Here the CDR3 reads CASSLVRGRGNTEAFF. Written as DNA, the CDR3 is TGTGCCAGCAGCTTAGTTCGGGGTAGGGGGAACACTGAAGCTTTCTTT. Together with reference TRBV11-2 and TRBJ1-1, the CDR3 gives the full variable domain: EAGVAQSPRYKIIEKRQSVAFWCNPISGHATLYWYQQILGQGPKLLIQFQNNGVVDDSQLPKDRFSAERLKGVDSTLKIQPAKLEDSAVYLCASSLVRGRGNTEAFFGQGTRLTVV.

The V call is TRBV7-6, the J call TRBJ2-7, with 10 bases identical to TRBD2. The germline CDR1 and CDR2 sequences are SGHVS and FNYEAQ. The CDR3 spans 14 residues. With 5 bases clipped from V and 5 bases from J, the junction kept 6 bases outside the gene matches. CDR3 bases: TGTGCCAGCAGCCAGAGGCTAGCGGGAGACGAGCAGTACTTC. This codes for CASSQRLAGDEQYF.

The chain combines TRBV2 with TRBJ2-7; D perhaps matches TRBD2 (6 bases). The CDR3 contains 13 residues. Trimming stripped 5 bases from V and 6 bases from J, with 14 bases between. Germline V gene sequence: CDR1 SNHLY, CDR2 FYNNEI. This CDR3 is CASSLGGGSEQYF. The CDR3 DNA reads as TGTGCCAGCAGTCTGGGCGGAGGGAGCGAGCAGTACTTC.

The genes are TRBV27 and TRBJ2-3, with 9 bases that match TRBD2. V shed 7 bases, J shed 4 bases, and the junction held 15 bases outside the gene matches. The CDR3 totals 17 residues. CDR1 and CDR2 (germline): MNHEY, SMNVEV (reference sequence). In DNA form, the CDR3 reads TGTGCCAGCACGGGTAGCGGGAGACGGGGTAAGGCAGATACGCAGTATTTT. Amino acids: CASTGSGRRGKADTQYF.

The chain combines TRBV30 with TRBJ1-3; D is ambiguous. CDR1 is GTSNPN and CDR2 is SVGIG in the germline V gene (reference sequence). The CDR3 is 13 amino acids. The V gene lost 3 bases and the J gene lost 2 bases, with 8 bases spanning the gap. The CDR3 DNA is TGTGCCTGGAGGATGGTGCCTGGAAACACCATATATTTT. Translated, it gives CAWRMVPGNTIYF.

The V gene is TRBV29-1, the J gene TRBJ2-3, with 7 bases fitting TRBD1. V lost 7 bases and J lost 6; bases outside the gene matches: 7. The CDR3 is 12 residues long. Germline-derived CDR1 and CDR2 are SQVTM and ANQGSEA. The CDR3 spells CSARQGGDTQYF. The CDR3 nucleotides are TGCAGCGCCCGACAGGGTGGCGATACGCAGTATTTT.

V usage is TRBV4-1 and J usage is TRBJ1-5; D might be TRBD1 (6 bases). With 6 bases removed from V and 2 bases from J, the gap between germline ends came to 17 bases. Per germline, CDR1 MGHRA and CDR2 YSYEKL. The CDR3 spans 16 residues. The CDR3: CASSHNTGPGNQPQHF. For the CDR3, the DNA is TGCGCCAGCAGTCATAATACAGGGCCGGGCAATCAGCCCCAGCATTTT.

This clone was recorded only once. The chain couples TRBV2 to TRBJ2-1, with D perhaps matching TRBD1 (6 bases). This CDR3 is built from 13 residues. Looked up from germline, CDR1 is SNHLY and CDR2 is FYNNEI. Trimming cost V 6 bases and J 0 bases, with 6 bases left between them. CDR3 in DNA: TGTGCCAGCAGGGACAGCTCCTACAATGAGCAGTTCTTC. Amino acids: CASRDSSYNEQFF.

The V and J genes are TRBV6-1 and TRBJ1-5; 9 nucleotides agree with TRBD1. Germline V gene sequence: CDR1 MNHNS, CDR2 SASEGT. After removal of 5 bases from V and 6 bases from J, the junction contained 5 bases not matched to a gene. CDR3 size: 14 residues. The CDR3 DNA reads TGTGCCAGCAGTAGGGACAGGGTAAGTCAGCCCCAGCATTTT. Encoded protein: CASSRDRVSQPQHF.

The rearrangement uses TRBV6-1 and TRBJ2-2; TRBD2 might be the D (6 bases). This CDR3 region has 14 residues. The V gene lost 6 bases and the J gene lost 3 bases, with 11 bases spanning the gap. Germline V CDR1 and CDR2: MNHNS, SASEGT. CDR3 bases: TGTGCCAGCAGCTCCGGGAGCTACACCGGGGAGCTGTTTTTT. It translates to CASSSGSYTGELFF.

The V and J genes are TRBV28 and TRBJ1-5; the D is unclear. CDR1 MDHEN and CDR2 SYDVKM come from the germline V gene. This CDR3 has 13 residues. The V end was cut by 8 bases, the J end by 3 bases, with 11 bases between. The CDR3 protein is CASLKAYNQPQHF. The CDR3 nucleotides are TGTGCCAGCCTGAAGGCGTACAATCAGCCCCAGCATTTT.

The gene calls are TRBV28 and TRBJ2-2, with D uncertain. The ends were cut back, 2 bases at V and 4 bases at J, with 5 bases in the middle. CDR1 MDHEN and CDR2 SYDVKM come from the germline V gene. The CDR3 runs to 13 residues. This CDR3 reads CASSLRVTGELFF. CDR3 bases: TGTGCCAGCAGTTTAAGAGTCACCGGGGAGCTGTTTTTT. Based on the CDR3 plus reference TRBV28 and TRBJ2-2, the full variable domain is DVKVTQSSRYLVKRTGEKVFLECVQDMDHENMFWYRQDPGLGLRLIYFSYDVKMKEKGDIPEGYSVSREKKERFSLILESASTNQTSMYLCASSLRVTGELFFGEGSRLTVL.

J is TRBJ1-1 and V is TRBV6-1, with no clear D. The germline CDR1 and CDR2 sequences are MNHNS and SASEGT. Trimming took off 0 bases at V and 8 bases at J, with 13 bases between the two ends. The CDR3 sequence is 14 residues long. DNA for the CDR3: TGTGCCAGCAGTGAAGCTCGGTCGCCAGGCGAAGCTTTCTTT. This encodes CASSEARSPGEAFF.

J is TRBJ1-2 and V is TRBV5-4, with no clear D. Germline V CDR1 and CDR2: SGHNT, YYREEE (reference sequence). The CDR3 totals 12 residues. Trimming shortened V by 5 bases and J by 5 bases, and 10 bases separated the two germline ends. CDR3 sequence: CASSAQQYGYTF. The CDR3 DNA sequence: TGTGCCAGCAGTGCACAGCAATATGGCTACACCTTC. Using reference TRBV5-4 and TRBJ1-2 for the parts outside the CDR3, the full variable domain is ETGVTQSPTHLIKTRGQQVTLRCSSQSGHNTVSWYQQALGQGPQFIFQYYREEENGRGNFPPRFSGLQFPNYSSELNVNALELDDSALYLCASSAQQYGYTFGSGTRLTVV.

This chain joins TRBV5-1 and TRBJ1-1, with 8 positions matching TRBD1. The junction had 5 bases not matched to a gene; V was cut back by 4 bases and J by 0 bases. Germline V gives CDR1 SGHRS, CDR2 YFSETQ. The CDR3 runs to 15 residues. The CDR3 bases are TGCGCCAGCAGCCTATGGACAGGGTTGAACACTGAAGCTTTCTTT. Translation gives CASSLWTGLNTEAFF.

The chain links TRBV6-1 to TRBJ2-4, with 7 positions matching TRBD2. The CDR3 contains 17 residues. Germline CDR1 is MNHNS and CDR2 is SASEGT. J gave up 0 bases and V 2 bases, and 7 bases lay outside the gene matches. For the CDR3, the DNA is TGTGCCAGCAGTGAATCCCCCAGCGGGATAGCCAAAAACATTCAGTACTTC. Its protein is CASSESPSGIAKNIQYF.